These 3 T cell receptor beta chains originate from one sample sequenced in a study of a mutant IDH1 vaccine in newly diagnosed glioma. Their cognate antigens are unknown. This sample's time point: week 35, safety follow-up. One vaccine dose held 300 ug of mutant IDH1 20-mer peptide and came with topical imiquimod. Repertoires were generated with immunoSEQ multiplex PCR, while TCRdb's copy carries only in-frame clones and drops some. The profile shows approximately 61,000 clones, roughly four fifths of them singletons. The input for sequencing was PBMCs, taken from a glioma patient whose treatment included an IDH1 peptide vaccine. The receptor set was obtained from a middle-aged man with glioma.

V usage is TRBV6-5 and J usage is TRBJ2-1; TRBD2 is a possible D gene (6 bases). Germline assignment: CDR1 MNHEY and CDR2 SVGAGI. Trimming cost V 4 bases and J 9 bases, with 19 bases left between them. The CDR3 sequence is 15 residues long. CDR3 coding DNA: TGTGCCAGCAGTTTCTGGGCACGGCGGGATGGTGAGCAGTTCTTC. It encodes CASSFWARRDGEQFF.

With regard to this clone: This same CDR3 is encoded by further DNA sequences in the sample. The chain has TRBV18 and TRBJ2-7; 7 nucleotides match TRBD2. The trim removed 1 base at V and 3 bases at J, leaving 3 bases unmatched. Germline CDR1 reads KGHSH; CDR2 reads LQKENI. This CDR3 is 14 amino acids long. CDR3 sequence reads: CASSPREGLYEQYF. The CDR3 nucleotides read TGTGCCAGCTCACCACGGGAGGGGCTCTACGAGCAGTACTTC.

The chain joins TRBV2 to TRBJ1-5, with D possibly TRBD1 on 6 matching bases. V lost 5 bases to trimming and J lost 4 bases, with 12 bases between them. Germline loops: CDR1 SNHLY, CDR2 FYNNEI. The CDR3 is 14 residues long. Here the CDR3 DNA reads TGTGCCAGCAGTCCCCAGGGGAGAAATCAGCCCCAGCATTTT. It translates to CASSPQGRNQPQHF.